A single sample is the source of the 26 T cell receptor beta chains below, sequenced in a study of PD-1 blockade in classical Hodgkin lymphoma. In every patient, relapse followed autologous stem cell transplantation, while exposure to brentuximab vedotin differed. Generated by immunoSEQ multiplex PCR, the TCRdb table keeps only in-frame clones and is missing some. The sample carries about 41,000 clones, around three quarters recorded once. Sequences were derived from peripheral blood mononuclear cells (PBMCs), sampled at baseline. Receptor source: a human donor with classical Hodgkin lymphoma.

The rearrangement joins TRBV19 to TRBJ1-5; 8 nucleotides agree with TRBD1. V trimming: 7 bases; J trimming: 9 bases; junction bases outside the gene matches: 20. The CDR3 is made up of 17 amino acids. Germline values: CDR1 LNHDA, CDR2 SQIVND (reference sequence). This CDR3 is CASIPQGQVNPPWPQHF. In nucleotides, the CDR3 is TGTGCCAGTATCCCCCAGGGACAGGTGAACCCTCCTTGGCCCCAGCATTTT.

The chain combines TRBV7-3 with TRBJ1-1; D unresolved. Germline CDR1 is SGHTA and CDR2 is FQGTGA. The CDR3 has 13 residues. V lost 5 bases to trimming and J lost 4 bases, with 11 bases between them. CDR3 amino acids: CASSRLEVTEAFF. The CDR3, as DNA: TGTGCCAGCAGCCGATTAGAAGTCACTGAAGCTTTCTTT. The complete variable domain, with remaining parts taken from reference TRBV7-3 and TRBJ1-1, reads GAGVSQTPSNKVTEKGKYVELRCDPISGHTALYWYRQSLGQGPEFLIYFQGTGAADDSGLPNDRFFAVRPEGSVSTLKIQRTERGDSAVYLCASSRLEVTEAFFGQGTRLTVV.

The chain has TRBV2 and TRBJ2-3; 12 nucleotides agree with TRBD2. Unmatched junction bases numbered 6, after V lost 8 bases and J lost 3 bases. CDR3 length equals 15 residues. The germline V gene encodes CDR1 SNHLY and CDR2 FYNNEI. CDR3 in DNA: TGTGCCAGCCCGGAGACTAGCGGGAGAACAGATACGCAGTATTTT. It is translated as CASPETSGRTDTQYF.

V usage is TRBV5-6 and J usage is TRBJ1-3; D is ambiguous. Germline V gene sequence: CDR1 SGHDT, CDR2 YYEEEE. Trimming left V 0 bases short and J 4 bases short, with 14 bases between. This CDR3 has 16 residues. The CDR3 bases are TGTGCCAGCAGCTTGGTCGGGGATAAAACCGGAAACACCATATATTTT. Its protein is CASSLVGDKTGNTIYF.

As to this clone: One end of the junction fails to match germline, which may point to a read error. The V gene is TRBV4-1, the J gene TRBJ1-2, with D hard to call. The germline gives CDR1 MGHRA, CDR2 YSYEKL. This CDR3 is 16 amino acids long. The CDR3 DNA reads as TGCACCAGCAGCCAGGAACAGCTGGCAGCTAACTATGGCTACACCTTC. This translates into CTSSQEQLAANYGYTF.

This chain joins TRBV4-1 and TRBJ2-7; 9 nucleotides agree with TRBD1. V lost 2 bases to trimming and J lost 3 bases; unmatched junction nucleotides: 5. The CDR3 consists of 15 residues. In germline, CDR1 is MGHRA, CDR2 YSYEKL. The CDR3 DNA reads TGCGCCAGCAGCCAAACCGGGACAGGGCACTACGAGCAGTACTTC. Protein product: CASSQTGTGHYEQYF.

The chain has TRBV28 and TRBJ2-2, with D uncertain. Germline-derived CDR1 and CDR2 are MDHEN and SYDVKM. Trimming took off 3 bases at V and 5 bases at J, with 13 bases between the two ends. The CDR3 totals 15 residues. CDR3 coding DNA: TGTGCCAGCAGTTTTTCATGGCGCAGTACCGGGGAGCTGTTTTTT. It encodes CASSFSWRSTGELFF.

This clone came up a few times. The chain combines TRBV2 with TRBJ1-2; D is unresolved. V gave up 3 bases and J gave up 3 bases, with 8 bases separating them. Germline CDR1 reads SNHLY; CDR2 reads FYNNEI. This CDR3 is 13 amino acids long. CDR3 sequence: CASSERSDYGYTF. DNA of the CDR3: TGTGCCAGCAGTGAGAGGTCCGACTATGGCTACACCTTC. Drawing the rest from reference TRBV2 and TRBJ1-2, the complete variable domain is EPEVTQTPSHQVTQMGQEVILRCVPISNHLYFYWYRQILGQKVEFLVSFYNNEISEKSEIFDDQFSVERPDGSNFTLKIRSTKLEDSAMYFCASSERSDYGYTFGSGTRLTVV.

The chain links TRBV11-2 to TRBJ2-2; D gene unclear. This CDR3 contains 16 residues. Germline lookup yields CDR1 SGHAT and CDR2 FQNNGV. V lost 2 bases, J lost 3 bases, and 13 bases lay in between. The DNA of the CDR3 is TGTGCCAGCAGCTTAAGAAGGGCAGGTGACACCGGGGAGCTGTTTTTT. Protein sequence: CASSLRRAGDTGELFF.

This clone was detected only once. V and J are TRBV6-6 and TRBJ2-5; 9 nucleotides match TRBD1. CDR1 is MNHNY, CDR2 SVGAGI, per germline (reference sequence). This CDR3 has 15 amino acids. Trimming removed 2 bases from V and 1 base from J; junction bases left unmatched: 2. The chain's CDR3 is CASSYPGQGQETQYF. Here the CDR3 DNA reads TGTGCCAGCAGTTACCCGGGACAGGGCCAAGAGACCCAGTACTTC.

The table lists this clone with a few counts. This chain joins TRBV4-3 and TRBJ2-1, with D possibly TRBD2 on 5 matching bases. There are 18 residues in the CDR3. Per germline, CDR1 LGHNA and CDR2 YSLEER. V shed 1 base and J shed 4 bases, with 20 bases lying between them. The CDR3 nucleotides read TGCGCCAGCAGCCAAGGGGCTAGCACCGCTCCGACGTACAATGAGCAGTTCTTC. Protein sequence: CASSQGASTAPTYNEQFF.

The rearrangement uses TRBV6-1 and TRBJ2-1, with 8 bases aligning to TRBD2. In germline, CDR1 is MNHNS, CDR2 SASEGT. This CDR3 has 17 amino acids. The trim removed 3 bases at V and 4 bases at J, leaving 11 bases unmatched. As DNA, the CDR3 is TGTGCCAGCAGTGACAACCAGTTAGCGGGACCTTACAATGAGCAGTTCTTC. Protein product: CASSDNQLAGPYNEQFF.

This clone was recorded only once. V usage is TRBV6-6 and J usage is TRBJ1-2, with 8 bases that match TRBD1. V shed 5 bases, J shed 0 bases, and the junction held 2 bases outside the gene matches. Germline values: CDR1 MNHNY, CDR2 SVGAGI (reference sequence). This CDR3 comprises 14 residues. CDR3 protein: CASSGTGSNYGYTF. CDR3 nucleotides: TGTGCCAGCAGTGGGACAGGCTCTAACTATGGCTACACCTTC.

V gene TRBV19 combines with J gene TRBJ1-4; possibly TRBD1 for D (5 bases). Germline CDR1 is LNHDA and CDR2 is SQIVND (reference sequence). Trimming pared 6 bases from V and 1 base from J, leaving 15 bases between. This CDR3 has 16 residues. This CDR3 reads CASRRLEGLTNEKLFF. In DNA form, the CDR3 reads TGTGCCAGTAGGAGACTTGAGGGGTTAACTAATGAAAAACTGTTTTTT.

J is TRBJ2-7 and V is TRBV5-1; 9 nucleotides match TRBD2. Germline CDR1 and CDR2: SGHRS and YFSETQ. Unmatched junction bases numbered 4, after V lost 2 bases and J lost 4 bases. This CDR3 has 14 residues. The CDR3 sequence is CASSFSAGGYEQYF. Written as DNA, the CDR3 is TGCGCCAGCAGCTTTTCAGCGGGGGGATACGAGCAGTACTTC. The full variable domain, completed using reference TRBV5-1 and TRBJ2-7, is KAGVTQTPRYLIKTRGQQVTLSCSPISGHRSVSWYQQTPGQGLQFLFEYFSETQRNKGNFPGRFSGRQFSNSRSEMNVSTLELGDSALYLCASSFSAGGYEQYFGPGTRLTVT.

As DNA, the CDR3 is TGTGCCAGCAGTGAAAGAGGCCAGCCTAACTATGGCTACACCTTC. Protein product: CASSERGQPNYGYTF. V is TRBV6-1 and J is TRBJ1-2; D uncertain. CDR1 and CDR2 from the germline V gene are MNHNS and SASEGT. CDR3 size: 15 residues. V lost 2 bases, J lost 0 bases, and 10 bases lay in between.

The CDR3 nucleotides are TGTGCCAGCAGTTACCAACCTAGCGATACGCAGTATTTT. Encoded protein: CASSYQPSDTQYF. This chain links TRBV25-1 with TRBJ2-3, with D possibly TRBD2 on 5 matching bases. Germline CDR1 MGHDK, CDR2 SYGVNS. The V and J ends lost 5 bases and 6 bases respectively, with 12 bases between them. This CDR3 region has 13 residues.

The chain recombines TRBV4-2 with TRBJ2-6; D is unresolved. V lost 2 bases and J 2 bases, leaving 7 bases between the germline ends. The CDR3 is made up of 15 amino acids. Germline CDR1 is LGHNA and CDR2 is YNFKEQ. CDR3 loop: CASSQFTAGANVLTF. Written as DNA, the CDR3 is TGTGCCAGCAGCCAATTCACGGCTGGGGCCAACGTCCTGACTTTC.

The V and J genes are TRBV18 and TRBJ2-7; D may match TRBD1 or TRBD2 (6 bases each). The CDR3 covers 15 residues. Germline V gene data show CDR1 as KGHSH and CDR2 as LQKENI. V dropped 6 bases and J dropped 4 bases, with 19 bases sitting between them. CDR3 DNA sequence: TGTGCCAGCTCCTCCTCCTACGGGGGCCTTTACGAGCAGTACTTC. Encoded protein: CASSSSYGGLYEQYF.

The chain combines TRBV19 with TRBJ2-2, with unresolved D. Trimming pared 3 bases from V and 1 base from J, leaving 9 bases between. Germline CDR1 is LNHDA and CDR2 is SQIVND (reference sequence). The CDR3 spans 15 residues. The CDR3 is CASSMPFGNTGELFF. In DNA, the CDR3 is TGTGCCAGTAGTATGCCGTTCGGGAACACCGGGGAGCTGTTTTTT.

The rearrangement links TRBV10-3 to TRBJ2-5; 9 positions match TRBD1. This CDR3 region has 12 residues. V shed 6 bases, J shed 4 bases, and the junction held 0 bases outside the gene matches. Germline CDR1 reads ENHRY; CDR2 reads SYGVKD. Here the CDR3 DNA reads TGTGCCATCAGGGGACAGGGAGAGACCCAGTACTTC. This sequence encodes CAIRGQGETQYF.

This clone was seen a single time. This chain joins TRBV11-2 and TRBJ2-7; weak D call: TRBD2 (6 bases). In germline, CDR1 is SGHAT, CDR2 FQNNGV. This CDR3 spans 14 amino acids. The V gene lost 2 bases and the J gene lost 6 bases, with 14 bases spanning the gap. The CDR3 reads CASSLLPQGGEQYF. CDR3 coding DNA: TGTGCCAGCAGCTTACTTCCCCAGGGAGGCGAGCAGTACTTC.

V gene TRBV7-8 combines with J gene TRBJ1-1; no clear D gene. Germline V lookup: CDR1 SGHVS, CDR2 FQNEAQ. The CDR3 runs to 13 residues. With 5 bases removed from V and 6 bases from J, the gap between germline ends came to 13 bases. The CDR3 bases are TGTGCCAGCAGCCTAAGACCGAGGGCTGAAGCTTTCTTT. This translates into CASSLRPRAEAFF.

V is TRBV7-9 and J is TRBJ1-2; D remains ambiguous. Germline V gives CDR1 SEHNR, CDR2 FQNEAQ (reference sequence). Trimming took off 0 bases at V and 4 bases at J, with 6 bases between the two ends. The length of the CDR3 is 13 residues. The CDR3 sequence: CASSLAGFYGYTF. The DNA of the CDR3 is TGTGCCAGCAGCTTAGCAGGGTTCTATGGCTACACCTTC.

The V call is TRBV6-6, the J call TRBJ2-7; 7 bases match TRBD2. Germline V lookup: CDR1 MNHNY, CDR2 SVGAGI (reference sequence). This CDR3 region has 13 residues. With 6 bases clipped from V and 3 bases from J, the junction kept 5 bases outside the gene matches. CDR3 amino acids: CASSRTRDYEQYF. In nucleotides, the CDR3 is TGTGCCAGCAGCCGGACTAGGGACTACGAGCAGTACTTC.

The chain uses TRBV4-1 and TRBJ2-3; possible D gene TRBD2, 6 bases. The CDR3 is made up of 19 amino acids. Germline CDR1 MGHRA, CDR2 YSYEKL. V gave up 4 bases and J gave up 0 bases, with 23 bases separating them. In DNA form, the CDR3 reads TGCGCCAGCAGCCCACCACTAGCTTGGCCAGAGAGAAGCACAGATACGCAGTATTTT. This codes for CASSPPLAWPERSTDTQYF.